A selection of T cell receptor beta chains follows, all from one sample in a study of cytomegalovirus exposure and HLA in healthy donors. TCRdb keeps only in-frame clones here, not all; method: immunoSEQ multiplex PCR. The sample consists of about 160,000 clones, 60% to 80% of them appearing once. Sequencing input: PBMCs. The receptors derive from a man in his fifties in good health and CMV-seropositive. Each CDR3 is given with its conserved first and last residue. Fields, in order: clone size, V gene, D gene, J gene, CDR3 DNA, CDR3 protein. The D gene is left open where the match is weak. Size is stated for part of the rows, as once, few or many counts, or as a class when the clone is expanded.

abundance: -; v_gene: TRBV9; d_gene: -; j_gene: TRBJ2-7; CDR3nt: TGTGCCAGCAGCTTCCGGGAGACCTACGAGCAGTACTTC; CDR3aa: CASSFRETYEQYF
abundance: -; v_gene: TRBV2; d_gene: TRBD2; j_gene: TRBJ2-2; CDR3nt: TGTGCCAGCAGCGGGGCGGGGGACTTTAACACCGGGGAGCTGTTTTTT; CDR3aa: CASSGAGDFNTGELFF
abundance: -; v_gene: TRBV7-6; d_gene: TRBD2; j_gene: TRBJ2-2; CDR3nt: TGTGCCAGCAGCCTCGATCCGCCCGGGGGGGCGAACACCGGGGAGCTGTTTTTT; CDR3aa: CASSLDPPGGANTGELFF
abundance: once; v_gene: TRBV5-1; d_gene: TRBD2; j_gene: TRBJ2-7; CDR3nt: TGCGCCAGCAGCTCTTTAGCGGGGGGGCCAAACGAGCAGTACTTC; CDR3aa: CASSSLAGGPNEQYF
abundance: -; v_gene: TRBV18; d_gene: TRBD1; j_gene: TRBJ2-5; CDR3nt: TGTGCCAGCTCCACCTATGGACAGGGGTTGGAGACCCAGTACTTC; CDR3aa: CASSTYGQGLETQYF
abundance: -; v_gene: TRBV28; d_gene: -; j_gene: TRBJ2-3; CDR3nt: TGTGCCAGCAGTCTCCGGGACACCCGAAAGTATTTT; CDR3aa: CASSLRDTRKYF
abundance: -; v_gene: TRBV5-1; d_gene: TRBD2; j_gene: TRBJ2-3; CDR3nt: TGCGCCAGCAGCTCACGGGGGGGAGAAACAGATACGCAGTATTTT; CDR3aa: CASSSRGGETDTQYF
abundance: -; v_gene: TRBV27; d_gene: TRBD2; j_gene: TRBJ2-7; CDR3nt: TGTGCTAGCAGTTTCAGCGGGGTTTACGAGCAGTACTTC; CDR3aa: CASSFSGVYEQYF
abundance: -; v_gene: TRBV7-9; d_gene: -; j_gene: TRBJ2-7; CDR3nt: TGTGCCAGCGGAAAGACAGGCACCGGGTCTTACGAGCAGTACTTC; CDR3aa: CASGKTGTGSYEQYF
abundance: -; v_gene: TRBV19; d_gene: TRBD1; j_gene: TRBJ2-3; CDR3nt: TGTGCCAGTAGTACCAAGGACAGGGGAGCTACAGATACGCAGTATTTT; CDR3aa: CASSTKDRGATDTQYF
abundance: -; v_gene: TRBV2; d_gene: TRBD1; j_gene: TRBJ2-2; CDR3nt: TGTGCCAGCACCGGGACAGTATTATACGGGGAGCTGTTTTTT; CDR3aa: CASTGTVLYGELFF
abundance: -; v_gene: TRBV28; d_gene: TRBD1; j_gene: TRBJ2-7; CDR3nt: TGTGCCTGCAAACTCGCAGGGGGTTCCTACGAGCAGTACTTC; CDR3aa: CACKLAGGSYEQYF
abundance: -; v_gene: TRBV9; d_gene: TRBD2; j_gene: TRBJ2-3; CDR3nt: TGTGCCAGCAGCGTAGCCCCTAGCGGGGGGGGCACAGATACGCAGTATTTT; CDR3aa: CASSVAPSGGGTDTQYF
abundance: -; v_gene: TRBV4-3; d_gene: -; j_gene: TRBJ2-7; CDR3nt: TGCGCCAGCAGCCAAGAGGCCGGGAACTCCTACGAGCAGTACTTC; CDR3aa: CASSQEAGNSYEQYF
abundance: -; v_gene: TRBV6-1; d_gene: -; j_gene: TRBJ1-3; CDR3nt: TGTGCCAGCCGCCTTTCAGCTGGAAACACCATATATTTT; CDR3aa: CASRLSAGNTIYF
abundance: -; v_gene: TRBV5-1; d_gene: TRBD1; j_gene: TRBJ1-4; CDR3nt: TGCGCCGGCAGCGTTACCGGGACAGGGTTTGAAAAACTGTTTTTT; CDR3aa: CAGSVTGTGFEKLFF
abundance: -; v_gene: TRBV7-2; d_gene: -; j_gene: TRBJ1-2; CDR3nt: TGTGCCAGCAGCTTATACGGGGGAGGCTACACCTTC; CDR3aa: CASSLYGGGYTF
abundance: -; v_gene: TRBV6-6; d_gene: TRBD1; j_gene: TRBJ1-5; CDR3nt: TGTGCCACGCGAAAGGACAGGGGGGGCAATCAGCCCCAGCATTTT; CDR3aa: CATRKDRGGNQPQHF
abundance: -; v_gene: TRBV5-4; d_gene: TRBD1; j_gene: TRBJ1-3; CDR3nt: TGTGCCAGCAGCCCGGACAGGGGAGGACTCTCTGGAAACACCATATATTTT; CDR3aa: CASSPDRGGLSGNTIYF
abundance: few; v_gene: TRBV5-1; d_gene: -; j_gene: TRBJ1-6; CDR3nt: TGCGCCAGCAGCTGGGAGCGGACTAATTCACCCCTCCACTTT; CDR3aa: CASSWERTNSPLHF
abundance: -; v_gene: TRBV6-1; d_gene: TRBD1; j_gene: TRBJ2-7; CDR3nt: TGTGCCAGCAAGATGGACAGGGAGTTCTACGAGCAGTACTTC; CDR3aa: CASKMDREFYEQYF
abundance: -; v_gene: TRBV12-5; d_gene: TRBD1; j_gene: TRBJ2-1; CDR3nt: TGTGCTAGTGGTTTGAGGACAGGGCCGGACAATGAGCAGTTCTTC; CDR3aa: CASGLRTGPDNEQFF
abundance: -; v_gene: TRBV7-2; d_gene: -; j_gene: TRBJ2-1; CDR3nt: TGTGCCAGCAGCTTATATGGGGGCAGGGATGAGCAGTTCTTC; CDR3aa: CASSLYGGRDEQFF
abundance: -; v_gene: TRBV19; d_gene: -; j_gene: TRBJ2-7; CDR3nt: TGTGCCAGTAGCCAATCGACGGGTCCCTACGAGCAGTACTTC; CDR3aa: CASSQSTGPYEQYF
abundance: -; v_gene: TRBV7-2; d_gene: TRBD1; j_gene: TRBJ2-1; CDR3nt: TGTGCCAGCAGCCGGAACCCCAGGGGGAATGAGCAGTTCTTC; CDR3aa: CASSRNPRGNEQFF
abundance: -; v_gene: TRBV6-1; d_gene: -; j_gene: TRBJ1-3; CDR3nt: TGTGCCAGCAGTGGGAGGACAGCGACCTCTGGAAACACCATATATTTT; CDR3aa: CASSGRTATSGNTIYF
abundance: -; v_gene: TRBV9; d_gene: TRBD2; j_gene: TRBJ2-4; CDR3nt: TGTGCCAGCAGCGTAGCCAGCGGGGGGGCAGGGGACATTCAGTACTTC; CDR3aa: CASSVASGGAGDIQYF
abundance: once; v_gene: TRBV6-5; d_gene: TRBD1; j_gene: TRBJ1-5; CDR3nt: TGTGCCAGCGGATGGGACAGGGGCTCGCCCCAGCATTTT; CDR3aa: CASGWDRGSPQHF
abundance: -; v_gene: TRBV11-2; d_gene: TRBD2; j_gene: TRBJ2-3; CDR3nt: TGTGCCAGCAGCCGTAGCCGGACTAGCGCGGGGGATACGCAGTATTTT; CDR3aa: CASSRSRTSAGDTQYF
abundance: -; v_gene: TRBV19; d_gene: -; j_gene: TRBJ1-6; CDR3nt: TGTGCCAGTAGTATAATGGCATCCAACTCCTATAATTCACCCCTCCACTTT; CDR3aa: CASSIMASNSYNSPLHF
abundance: -; v_gene: TRBV5-1; d_gene: TRBD1; j_gene: TRBJ1-4; CDR3nt: TGCGCCAGCAGCATCACGGGACAGGGATCTGCTGAAAAACTGTTTTTT; CDR3aa: CASSITGQGSAEKLFF
abundance: -; v_gene: TRBV19; d_gene: -; j_gene: TRBJ1-6; CDR3nt: TGTGCCAGTAGTATAACGCAGGCCTACAATTCCCCCCTCCACTTT; CDR3aa: CASSITQAYNSPLHF
abundance: -; v_gene: TRBV5-1; d_gene: -; j_gene: TRBJ2-1; CDR3nt: TGCGCCAGCAGCCCATCCAATGAGCAGTTCTTC; CDR3aa: CASSPSNEQFF
abundance: -; v_gene: TRBV6-5; d_gene: -; j_gene: TRBJ1-3; CDR3nt: TGTGCCAGCAGTTCACAGGGTTCTGGAAACACCATATATTTT; CDR3aa: CASSSQGSGNTIYF
abundance: -; v_gene: TRBV19; d_gene: -; j_gene: TRBJ2-4; CDR3nt: TGTGCCAGTAGTATACTCGGAGCCAAAAACATTCAGTACTTC; CDR3aa: CASSILGAKNIQYF
abundance: -; v_gene: TRBV18; d_gene: -; j_gene: TRBJ1-6; CDR3nt: TGTGCCAGCTCGTTGGACAGCTATAATTCACCCCTCCACTTT; CDR3aa: CASSLDSYNSPLHF
abundance: -; v_gene: TRBV29-1; d_gene: TRBD2; j_gene: TRBJ2-2; CDR3nt: TGCAGCGTTGATCGTAGCGGGGGGGAGAACACCGGGGAGCTGTTTTTT; CDR3aa: CSVDRSGGENTGELFF
abundance: -; v_gene: TRBV5-1; d_gene: -; j_gene: TRBJ1-1; CDR3nt: TGCGCCAGTCAAGGGGCAGAGAACACTGAAGCTTTCTTT; CDR3aa: CASQGAENTEAFF
abundance: once; v_gene: TRBV11-2; d_gene: -; j_gene: TRBJ2-7; CDR3nt: TGTGCCAGCAGCTTAGGGGACAGCGGGCCCCTCTTC; CDR3aa: CASSLGDSGPLF
abundance: -; v_gene: TRBV5-1; d_gene: -; j_gene: TRBJ2-7; CDR3nt: TGCGCCAGCAGCTTCCCCGAGGGTATAAGCTCCTACGAGCAGTACTTC; CDR3aa: CASSFPEGISSYEQYF
abundance: -; v_gene: TRBV13; d_gene: -; j_gene: TRBJ2-2; CDR3nt: TGTGCCAGCATGAGAGGGGGAAACACCGGGGAGCTGTTTTTT; CDR3aa: CASMRGGNTGELFF
abundance: -; v_gene: TRBV11-3; d_gene: -; j_gene: TRBJ2-2; CDR3nt: TGTGCCAGCAGCCCACAGGGGAACACCGGGGAGCTGTTTTTT; CDR3aa: CASSPQGNTGELFF
abundance: few; v_gene: TRBV9; d_gene: -; j_gene: TRBJ1-3; CDR3nt: TGTGCCAGCAGCATCAGTACACAGAGCTCTGGAAACACCATATATTTT; CDR3aa: CASSISTQSSGNTIYF
abundance: -; v_gene: TRBV19; d_gene: -; j_gene: TRBJ1-1; CDR3nt: TGTGCCAGTAGTTTCTTCAATCGTCTAACTGAAGCTTTCTTT; CDR3aa: CASSFFNRLTEAFF
abundance: -; v_gene: TRBV19; d_gene: -; j_gene: TRBJ2-2; CDR3nt: TGTGCCAGTAAATTTGGAGGACCGAACACCGGGGAGCTGTTTTTT; CDR3aa: CASKFGGPNTGELFF
abundance: -; v_gene: TRBV13; d_gene: -; j_gene: TRBJ1-1; CDR3nt: TGTGCCAGCAACCCGGAGGGATACACTGAAGCTTTCTTT; CDR3aa: CASNPEGYTEAFF
abundance: -; v_gene: TRBV28; d_gene: TRBD2; j_gene: TRBJ2-7; CDR3nt: TGTGCCAGCAGTTTAAAAGCGGGGCGCGGGGACGAGCAGTACTTC; CDR3aa: CASSLKAGRGDEQYF